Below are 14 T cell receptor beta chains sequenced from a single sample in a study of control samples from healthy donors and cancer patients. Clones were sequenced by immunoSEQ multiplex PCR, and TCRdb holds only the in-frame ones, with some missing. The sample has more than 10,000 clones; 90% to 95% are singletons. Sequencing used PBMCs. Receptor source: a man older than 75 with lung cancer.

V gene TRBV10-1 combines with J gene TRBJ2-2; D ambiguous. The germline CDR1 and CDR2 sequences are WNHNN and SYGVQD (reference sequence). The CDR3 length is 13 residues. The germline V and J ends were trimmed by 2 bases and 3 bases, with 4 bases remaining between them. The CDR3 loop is CASSETDTGELFF. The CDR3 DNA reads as TGCGCCAGCAGTGAGACCGACACCGGGGAGCTGTTTTTT.

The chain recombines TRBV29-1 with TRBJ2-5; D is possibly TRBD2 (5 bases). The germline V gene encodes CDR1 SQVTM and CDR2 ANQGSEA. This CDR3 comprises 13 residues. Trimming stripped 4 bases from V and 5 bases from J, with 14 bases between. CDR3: CSVARALRETQYF. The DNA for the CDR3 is TGCAGCGTTGCGAGGGCCCTGCGGGAGACCCAGTACTTC. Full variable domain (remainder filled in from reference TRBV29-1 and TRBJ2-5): SAVISQKPSRDICQRGTSLTIQCQVDSQVTMMFWYRQQPGQSLTLIATANQGSEATYESGFVIDKFPISRPNLTFSTLTVSNMSPEDSSIYLCSVARALRETQYFGPGTRLLVL.

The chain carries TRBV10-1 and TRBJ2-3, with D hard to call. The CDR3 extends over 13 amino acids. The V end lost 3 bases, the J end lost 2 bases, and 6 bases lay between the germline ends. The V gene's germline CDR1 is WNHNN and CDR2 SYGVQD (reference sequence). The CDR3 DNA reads TGCGCCAGCAGTGATGCGTCCACAGATACGCAGTATTTT. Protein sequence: CASSDASTDTQYF.

The CDR3 region is CASSLDASGGIEQFF. DNA of the CDR3: TGCGCCAGCAGCTTGGATGCTAGCGGGGGGATTGAGCAGTTCTTC. The chain uses TRBV5-1 and TRBJ2-1; the match to TRBD2 covers 11 bases. Trimming at V came to 0 bases and at J to 9 bases, leaving 5 bases not matched to a gene. The length of the CDR3 is 15 residues. Germline-derived CDR1 and CDR2 are SGHRS and YFSETQ.

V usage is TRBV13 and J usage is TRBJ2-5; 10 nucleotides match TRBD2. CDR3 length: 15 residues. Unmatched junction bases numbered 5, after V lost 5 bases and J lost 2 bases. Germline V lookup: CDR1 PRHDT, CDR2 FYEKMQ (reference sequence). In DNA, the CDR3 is TGTGCCAGCAGCCCCTCACTAGCGGGGCAAGAGACCCAGTACTTC. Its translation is CASSPSLAGQETQYF.

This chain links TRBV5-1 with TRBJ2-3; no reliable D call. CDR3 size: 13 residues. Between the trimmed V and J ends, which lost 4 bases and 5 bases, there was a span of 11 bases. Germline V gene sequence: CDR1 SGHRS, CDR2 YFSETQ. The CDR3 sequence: CASSPAWKDTQYF. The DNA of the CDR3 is TGCGCCAGCAGCCCCGCCTGGAAAGATACGCAGTATTTT.

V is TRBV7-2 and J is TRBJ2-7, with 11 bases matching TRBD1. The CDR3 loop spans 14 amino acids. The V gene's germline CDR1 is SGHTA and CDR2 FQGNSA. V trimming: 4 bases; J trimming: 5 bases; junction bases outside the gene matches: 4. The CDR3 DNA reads TGTGCCAGCAGCTGGGGACAGGGGGGCCACGAGCAGTACTTC. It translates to CASSWGQGGHEQYF.

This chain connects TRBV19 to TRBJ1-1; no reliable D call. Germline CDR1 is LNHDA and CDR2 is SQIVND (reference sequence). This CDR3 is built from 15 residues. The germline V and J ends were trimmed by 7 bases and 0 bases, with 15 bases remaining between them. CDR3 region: CASIERAMMNTEAFF. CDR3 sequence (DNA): TGTGCCAGTATCGAGAGGGCAATGATGAACACTGAAGCTTTCTTT. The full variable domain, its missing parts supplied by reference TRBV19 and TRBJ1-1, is DGGITQSPKYLFRKEGQNVTLSCEQNLNHDAMYWYRQDPGQGLRLIYYSQIVNDFQKGDIAEGYSVSREKKESFPLTVTSAQKNPTAFYLCASIERAMMNTEAFFGQGTRLTVV.

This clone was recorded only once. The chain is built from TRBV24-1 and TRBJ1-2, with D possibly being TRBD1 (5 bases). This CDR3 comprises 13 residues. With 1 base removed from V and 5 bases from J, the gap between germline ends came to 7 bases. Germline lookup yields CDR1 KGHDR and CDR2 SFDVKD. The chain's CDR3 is CATSDLGVYGYTF. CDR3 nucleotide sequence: TGTGCCACCAGTGATTTAGGGGTTTATGGCTACACCTTC.

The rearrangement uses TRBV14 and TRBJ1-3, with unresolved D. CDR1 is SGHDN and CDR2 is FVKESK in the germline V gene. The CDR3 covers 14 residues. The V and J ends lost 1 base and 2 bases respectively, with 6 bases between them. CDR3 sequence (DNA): TGTGCCAGCAGCCAAGGGACGGCTGGAAACACCATATATTTT. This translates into CASSQGTAGNTIYF.

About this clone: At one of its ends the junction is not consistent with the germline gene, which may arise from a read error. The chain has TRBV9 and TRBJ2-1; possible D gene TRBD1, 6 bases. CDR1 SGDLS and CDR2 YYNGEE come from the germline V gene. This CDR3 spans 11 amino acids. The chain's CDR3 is CASSVEGEQVF. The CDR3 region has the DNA TGTGCCAGCAGCGTCGAGGGGGAGCAGGTCTTC.

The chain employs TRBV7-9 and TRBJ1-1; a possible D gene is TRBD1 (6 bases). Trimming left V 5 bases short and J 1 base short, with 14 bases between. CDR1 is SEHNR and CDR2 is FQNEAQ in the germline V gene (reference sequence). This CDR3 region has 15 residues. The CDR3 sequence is CASSVTGFGNTEAFF. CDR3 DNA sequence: TGTGCCAGCAGCGTAACAGGGTTCGGGAACACTGAAGCTTTCTTT.

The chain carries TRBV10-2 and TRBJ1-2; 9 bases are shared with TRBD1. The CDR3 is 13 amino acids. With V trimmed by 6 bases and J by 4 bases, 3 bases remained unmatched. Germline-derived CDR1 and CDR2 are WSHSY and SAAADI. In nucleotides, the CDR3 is TGCGCCAGCAGAGTGACAGGGGGCTATGGCTACACCTTC. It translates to CASRVTGGYGYTF.

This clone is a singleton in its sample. This chain's CDR3 is CASSLRTGPNEKLFF. For the CDR3, the DNA is TGCGCCAGCAGCCTCAGGACAGGGCCTAATGAAAAACTGTTTTTT. The chain recombines TRBV5-1 with TRBJ1-4; TRBD1 aligns across 8 bases. The CDR3 has 15 amino acids. With 4 bases clipped from V and 3 bases from J, the junction kept 5 bases outside the gene matches. CDR1 and CDR2 (germline): SGHRS, YFSETQ.